The clone carrying this T cell receptor (beta chain) is medium-sized in the sample. Amplification of TRBV12-4/TRBJ1-2 clonotypes used adaptor-ligated barcode primers. TCRdb fed the multiplex PCR reads into MiXCR, producing one record per CDR3 protein. The sample has approximately 1,000 distinct CDR3 sequences; 6% to 8.5% are singletons. The ends were cut back, 5 bases at V and 3 bases at J, with 16 bases in the middle. The CDR3 contains 15 residues. CD4+CD45RO+CD25- cells were isolated as memory CD4+ T cells. This receptor was obtained from a female donor with breast cancer. The V and J genes are TRBV12-3 or TRBV12-4 and TRBJ1-2, with D uncertain. The sample comprised memory CD4+ T cells sorted from blood. Subset of the sample: memory CD4+ T cells, CD4+CD45RO+CD25-. The CDR3 bases are TGTGCCAGCAGTCCCTCTCTCCGGAGCTACTATGGCTACACCTTC. Amino acid sequence: CASSPSLRSYYGYTF.